This TCR beta chain was recovered during a study of T-cell reconstitution after alpha-beta-depleted transplantation in children. Preparing the TCRbeta library involved the use of unique molecular identifiers. TCRdb analysed the PCR reads with MiXCR anew, one entry per CDR3 protein. The sample includes over 400,000 distinct CDR3 sequences, under 15% of them seen just once. The germline V gene encodes CDR1 LGHNA and CDR2 YNFKEQ. V lost 5 bases to trimming and J lost 6 bases, with 14 bases between them. The CDR3 runs 15 residues. The chain employs TRBV4-2 and TRBJ1-6, with TRBD1 as a possible D gene (5 bases). This specimen was PBMCs from the stem cell graft donor, taken from the stem cell graft. The sequence came from a human donor who donated a stem cell graft to a child with combined immunodeficiency. In DNA form, the CDR3 reads TGTGCCAGCAGCGAGGTCAGGGAGGCTAATTCACCCCTCCACTTT. This sequence encodes CASSEVREANSPLHF.